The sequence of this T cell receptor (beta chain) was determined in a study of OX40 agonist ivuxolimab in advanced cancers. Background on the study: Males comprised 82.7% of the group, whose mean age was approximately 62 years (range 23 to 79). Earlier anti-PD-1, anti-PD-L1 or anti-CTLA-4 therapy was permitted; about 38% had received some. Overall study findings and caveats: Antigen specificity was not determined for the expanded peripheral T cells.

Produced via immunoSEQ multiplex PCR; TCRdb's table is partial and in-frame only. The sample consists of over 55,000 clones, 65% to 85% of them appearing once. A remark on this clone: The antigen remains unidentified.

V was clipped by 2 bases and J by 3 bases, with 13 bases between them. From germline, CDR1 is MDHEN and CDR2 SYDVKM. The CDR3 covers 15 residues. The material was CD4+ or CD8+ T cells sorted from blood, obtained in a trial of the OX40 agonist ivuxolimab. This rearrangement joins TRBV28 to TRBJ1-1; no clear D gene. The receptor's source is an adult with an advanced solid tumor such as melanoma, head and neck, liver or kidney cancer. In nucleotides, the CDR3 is TGTGCCAGCAGTTTACCCCGTCTGGTGGACACTGAAGCTTTCTTT. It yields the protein CASSLPRLVDTEAFF.